This entry describes one T cell receptor (beta chain). This specimen comes from a study of T-cell memory formation after mild COVID-19. TCRdb passed the 5' RACE reads through MiXCR, listing each CDR3 protein once. The repertoire holds about 250,000 distinct CDR3 sequences, with around 17% as singletons. The specimen sequenced was PBMCs or a T cell subset sorted from them (not recorded which). The sequence was collected from a man between 18 and 35 years old who had mild COVID-19 (a few samples of this study predate the infection). Cell type and time point are not known.

The CDR3 DNA follows: TGTGCCAGCAGCTTAGCGCAAGGGACCCGGCGTGAGCAGTTCTTC. It is translated as CASSLAQGTRREQFF. The V call is TRBV7-2, the J call TRBJ2-1, with D possibly being TRBD1 or TRBD2 (5 bases each). The length of the CDR3 is 15 residues. Looked up from germline, CDR1 is SGHTA and CDR2 is FQGNSA. V lost 0 bases and J 9 bases, leaving 15 bases between the germline ends. Together with reference TRBV7-2 and TRBJ2-1, the CDR3 gives the full variable domain: GAGVSQSPSNKVTEKGKDVELRCDPISGHTALYWYRQSLGQGLEFLIYFQGNSAPDKSGLPSDRFSAERTGGSVSTLTIQRTQQEDSAVYLCASSLAQGTRREQFFGPGTRLTVL.